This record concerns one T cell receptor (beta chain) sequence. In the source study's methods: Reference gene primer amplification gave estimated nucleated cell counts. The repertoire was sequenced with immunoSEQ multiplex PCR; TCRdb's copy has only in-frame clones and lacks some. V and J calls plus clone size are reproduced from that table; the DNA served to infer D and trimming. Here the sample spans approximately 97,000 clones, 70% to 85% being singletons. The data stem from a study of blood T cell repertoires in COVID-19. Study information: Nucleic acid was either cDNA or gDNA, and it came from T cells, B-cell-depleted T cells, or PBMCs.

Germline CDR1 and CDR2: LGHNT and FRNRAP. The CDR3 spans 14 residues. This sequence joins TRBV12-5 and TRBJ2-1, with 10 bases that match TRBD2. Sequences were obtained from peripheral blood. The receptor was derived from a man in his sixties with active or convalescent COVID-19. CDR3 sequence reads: CALGLAGVGDEQFF. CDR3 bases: TGTGCCCTCGGGCTAGCGGGAGTTGGTGATGAGCAGTTCTTC.